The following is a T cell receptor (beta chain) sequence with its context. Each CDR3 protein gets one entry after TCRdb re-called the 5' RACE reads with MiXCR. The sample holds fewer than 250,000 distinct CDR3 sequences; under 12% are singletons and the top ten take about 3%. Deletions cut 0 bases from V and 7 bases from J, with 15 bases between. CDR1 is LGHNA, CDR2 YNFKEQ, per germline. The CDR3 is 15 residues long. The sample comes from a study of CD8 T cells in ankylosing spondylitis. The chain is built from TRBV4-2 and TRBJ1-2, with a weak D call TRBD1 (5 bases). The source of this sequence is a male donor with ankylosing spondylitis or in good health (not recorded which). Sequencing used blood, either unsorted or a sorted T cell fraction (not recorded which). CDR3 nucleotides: TGTGCCAGCAGCCAAGAAAACAGGAGGCTCGGTGGCTACACCTTC. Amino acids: CASSQENRRLGGYTF.